Listed below are T cell receptor beta chains from one sample, sequenced in a study of blood T cell repertoires in COVID-19. Assay used: immunoSEQ multiplex PCR; TCRdb lists only in-frame clones, some missing. The table lists over 45,000 clones, around 83% of them singletons. Sequenced input: peripheral blood. The receptors shown here come from a woman at least 80 years old with acute or convalescent COVID-19. Each CDR3 is given with its conserved first and last residue. A D gene is named only where the DNA matches it firmly. Not every row has a clone size; where given, it reads once, few, many or a size class.

TRBJ2-5	TRBD1	TRBV10-3	few	CATGQGQETQYF	TGTGCCACTGGACAGGGCCAGGAGACCCAGTACTTC
TRBJ1-5	NA	TRBV2	once	CASNRERNQPQHF	TGTGCCAGCAACCGTGAGCGAAATCAGCCCCAGCATTTT
TRBJ1-6	NA	TRBV27	NA	CASSLRVRNSPLHF	TGTGCCAGCAGTTTACGGGTCCGGAATTCACCCCTCCACTTT
TRBJ1-2	NA	TRBV7-2	NA	CASSLQGANYGYTF	TGTGCCAGCAGCCTACAGGGAGCTAACTATGGCTACACCTTC
TRBJ1-6	NA	TRBV10-1	NA	CASSVEYNSPLHF	TGCGCCAGCAGTGTTGAGTATAATTCACCCCTCCACTTT
TRBJ2-2	TRBD2	TRBV7-2	NA	CASSFNGGGFGELFF	TGTGCCAGCAGCTTTAATGGCGGGGGGTTCGGGGAGCTGTTTTTT
TRBJ1-1	TRBD1	TRBV2	NA	CASTLTSGTGTEAFF	TGTGCCAGCACCTTAACCTCCGGGACAGGGACTGAAGCTTTCTTT
TRBJ1-2	TRBD1	TRBV19	NA	CASSIGQGVSGYTF	TGTGCCAGTAGTATTGGGCAGGGGGTTTCTGGCTACACCTTC
TRBJ2-5	TRBD1	TRBV5-1	NA	CASSLGGTGGMQETQYF	TGCGCCAGCAGCTTGGGAGGGACAGGGGGTATGCAAGAGACCCAGTACTTC
TRBJ2-1	TRBD1	TRBV5-6	NA	CASSFVDRENEQFF	TGTGCCAGCAGCTTTGTAGACAGGGAAAATGAGCAGTTCTTC
TRBJ2-1	TRBD2	TRBV7-6	NA	CASSLAAGGQGNEQFF	TGTGCCAGCAGCTTAGCGGCGGGGGGCCAGGGAAATGAGCAGTTCTTC
TRBJ2-2	TRBD1	TRBV7-3	NA	CASSFGTEGTGELFF	TGTGCCAGCAGCTTTGGGACAGAGGGCACCGGGGAGCTGTTTTTT
TRBJ1-4	TRBD1	TRBV15	once	CATSREGGDNEKLFF	TGTGCCACCAGCAGAGAAGGGGGCGATAATGAAAAACTGTTTTTT
TRBJ1-1	NA	TRBV6-5	once	CASNRAFETEAFF	TGTGCCAGCAACAGGGCCTTCGAGACTGAAGCTTTCTTT
TRBJ2-7	TRBD2	TRBV7-9	NA	CASSPQRGRGEQYF	TGTGCCAGCAGCCCCCAGCGGGGGCGTGGGGAGCAGTACTTC
TRBJ1-2	TRBD1	TRBV5-1	NA	CASSLTVVRGRGGYTF	TGCGCCAGCAGCTTAACCGTTGTGAGGGGGCGCGGAGGCTACACCTTC
TRBJ2-6	NA	TRBV6-5	NA	CASSYGGTSGANVLTF	TGTGCCAGCAGTTACGGTGGCACCTCTGGGGCCAACGTCCTGACTTTC
TRBJ1-2	NA	TRBV30	NA	CAWSGGPESNYGYTF	TGTGCCTGGAGTGGTGGGCCAGAAAGTAACTATGGCTACACCTTC
TRBJ1-4	NA	TRBV11-3	NA	CASSPRDHRGTNEKLFF	TGTGCCAGCAGTCCGAGGGACCATCGGGGGACTAATGAAAAACTGTTTTTT
TRBJ1-2	NA	TRBV5-4	once	CASSLESDAGFGYTF	TGTGCCAGCAGCTTGGAGTCTGATGCCGGGTTTGGCTACACCTTC
TRBJ1-4	NA	TRBV7-2	few	CASSLAVGTGEKLFF	TGTGCCAGCAGCTTAGCGGTCGGGACTGGAGAAAAACTGTTTTTT
TRBJ2-7	TRBD1	TRBV6-5	NA	CASSYGRGQGWEQYF	TGTGCCAGCAGTTACGGAAGGGGACAGGGGTGGGAGCAGTACTTC
TRBJ1-1	NA	TRBV7-9	NA	CASSLAGTGEAFF	TGTGCCAGCAGCTTAGCGGGAACAGGTGAAGCTTTCTTT
TRBJ1-2	NA	TRBV19	NA	CASSTGPANYGYTF	TGTGCCAGTAGTACAGGGCCAGCTAACTATGGCTACACCTTC
TRBJ2-5	TRBD2	TRBV5-1	NA	CASSFGWRGDQETQYF	TGCGCCAGCAGCTTTGGTTGGCGGGGGGACCAAGAGACCCAGTACTTC
TRBJ1-1	NA	TRBV28	few	CASRIGGPDTEAFF	TGTGCCAGCAGGATTGGGGGCCCGGACACTGAAGCTTTCTTT
TRBJ1-1	TRBD1	TRBV7-3	NA	CASSPGDRVLTEAFF	TGTGCCAGCAGCCCCGGGGACAGGGTTCTCACTGAAGCTTTCTTT